The 22 T cell receptor beta chains presented below share a single source sample, sequenced in a study of cytomegalovirus exposure and HLA in healthy donors. In the PCR, 60 Vbeta and 13 Jbeta primers were used. Here immunoSEQ multiplex PCR was the method, and the copy in TCRdb shows in-frame clones only, minus some. The sample lists 75,000 to 95,000 clones, more than 60% occurring once. The sequenced sample was PBMCs. These receptors were taken from a human donor in good health.

This clone was found a few times. The V gene is TRBV7-9, the J gene TRBJ2-6, with D unresolved. The V end lost 3 bases, the J end lost 4 bases, and 19 bases lay between the germline ends. The germline V gene encodes CDR1 SEHNR and CDR2 FQNEAQ (reference sequence). CDR3 size: 18 residues. CDR3 loop: CASSFVVGYYSGANVLTF. CDR3 DNA sequence: TGTGCCAGCAGCTTTGTAGTAGGATACTACTCCGGGGCCAACGTCCTGACTTTC.

This clone was found a few times. The chain carries TRBV7-9 and TRBJ2-2; D gene unclear. CDR1 SEHNR and CDR2 FQNEAQ come from the germline V gene (reference sequence). This CDR3 region has 14 residues. The V gene lost 5 bases and the J gene lost 3 bases, with 10 bases spanning the gap. The CDR3 here is CASSPTRDTGELFF. The CDR3 nucleotides are TGTGCCAGCAGCCCGACCCGGGACACCGGGGAGCTGTTTTTT.

The CDR3, as DNA: TGTGCCAGAAGCCTCTTAGACAGGCGATCAGCCAAAAACATTCAGTACTTC. Amino acids: CARSLLDRRSAKNIQYF. This rearrangement joins TRBV5-3 to TRBJ2-4; TRBD1 is a possible D gene (6 bases). TRBV5-3 is identified as an open reading frame with a role that is uncertain. The CDR3 has 17 amino acids. V lost 4 bases and J 0 bases, leaving 17 bases between the germline ends.

This sequence joins TRBV18 and TRBJ1-1, with D possibly TRBD1 on 5 matching bases. Germline V gene sequence: CDR1 KGHSH, CDR2 LQKENI. V lost 5 bases and J lost 3, with 16 bases in between. The CDR3 spans 15 residues. DNA for the CDR3: TGTGCCAGCTCAACGAATGGGGGGTCGTACACTGAAGCTTTCTTT. This gives the protein CASSTNGGSYTEAFF.

The chain links TRBV25-1 to TRBJ1-2; perhaps TRBD1 as D (5 bases). The germline V gene has CDR1 MGHDK and CDR2 SYGVNS. V dropped 6 bases and J dropped 1 base, with 12 bases sitting between them. The CDR3 loop spans 14 amino acids. The CDR3 DNA reads as TGTGCCAGCAGGGAGCAGGGAAGTAACTATGGCTACACCTTC. The encoded protein is CASREQGSNYGYTF.

This clone was detected a few times. The chain is built from TRBV5-6 and TRBJ1-2, with TRBD1 as a possible D gene (6 bases). The ends were cut back, 4 bases at V and 4 bases at J, with 11 bases in the middle. The CDR3 runs to 13 residues. Germline CDR1 is SGHDT and CDR2 is YYEEEE. In DNA form, the CDR3 reads TGTGCCAGCAGCGCCGGGACATTCTATGGCTACACCTTC. Its protein is CASSAGTFYGYTF.

This chain links TRBV6-1 with TRBJ2-7; D may be TRBD1 (6 bases). Trimming shortened V by 0 bases and J by 1 base, and 13 bases separated the two germline ends. Germline loops: CDR1 MNHNS, CDR2 SASEGT. CDR3 length: 16 residues. The CDR3 sequence: CASSEARETGSYEQYF. CDR3 DNA sequence: TGTGCCAGCAGTGAAGCGCGCGAGACAGGTTCCTACGAGCAGTACTTC.

The chain links TRBV27 to TRBJ1-2, with 7 bases aligning to TRBD1. The ends lost 5 bases at V and 2 bases at J; junction bases unmatched: 11. The CDR3 is 16 residues long. Germline values: CDR1 MNHEY, CDR2 SMNVEV (reference sequence). The CDR3 region is CASSAVSGTANYGYTF. The CDR3 DNA reads TGTGCCAGCAGTGCAGTTTCCGGGACAGCAAACTATGGCTACACCTTC.

V is TRBV6-5 and J is TRBJ2-2, with TRBD1 matching over 7 bases. V lost 7 bases, J lost 3 bases, and 8 bases stayed unmatched. Germline values: CDR1 MNHEY, CDR2 SVGAGI. The CDR3 totals 15 residues. Here the CDR3 reads CASNQGGQHTGELFF. The DNA for the CDR3 is TGTGCCAGCAACCAAGGGGGCCAGCACACCGGGGAGCTGTTTTTT.

Concerning this clone: One junction end does not reproduce the germline sequence, and a read error may be involved. The chain has TRBV14 and TRBJ1-2; D might be TRBD1 (6 bases). This CDR3 has 11 amino acids. Germline assignment: CDR1 SGHDN and CDR2 FVKESK. DNA for the CDR3: TGTGCCAGCACCCCGGGACACAGTTACCCCTTC. Translated, it gives CASTPGHSYPF.

This clone showed up just once. The chain has TRBV18 and TRBJ2-1, with 7 positions matching TRBD2. The germline gives CDR1 KGHSH, CDR2 LQKENI. Trimming took 0 bases from V and 0 from J; bases not matched to a gene: 5. The CDR3 length is 17 residues. As DNA, the CDR3 is TGTGCCAGCTCACCACCAAGCGGGGTGAGCTCCTACAATGAGCAGTTCTTC. It translates to CASSPPSGVSSYNEQFF.

The J gene is TRBJ2-7, the V gene TRBV4-2, with 7 bases that match TRBD1. The germline CDR1 and CDR2 sequences are LGHNA and YNFKEQ. J was trimmed by 4 bases and V by 8 bases; bases with no gene match: 11. The CDR3 extends over 14 amino acids. This CDR3 reads CASALRDSDYEQYF. The CDR3 DNA follows: TGTGCCAGCGCCCTCAGGGACAGTGATTACGAGCAGTACTTC.

The rearrangement uses TRBV19 and TRBJ2-7, with D perhaps TRBD1 (5 bases). The CDR3 extends over 12 amino acids. Trimming pared 7 bases from V and 2 bases from J, leaving 9 bases between. In germline, CDR1 is LNHDA, CDR2 SQIVND (reference sequence). CDR3 in DNA: TGTGCCAGTACCGACAGCACCTACGAGCAGTACTTC. It is translated as CASTDSTYEQYF.

This chain uses TRBV6-1 with TRBJ1-1; D is undetermined. CDR1 and CDR2 from the germline V gene are MNHNS and SASEGT. The CDR3 contains 13 residues. Trimming stripped 8 bases from V and 6 bases from J, with 16 bases between. Here the CDR3 DNA reads TGTGCCAGCTCTGAGGTCGGGTTAGCTGAAGCTTTCTTT. The encoded protein is CASSEVGLAEAFF.

J is TRBJ2-2 and V is TRBV7-8; maybe TRBD1 (6 bases). The CDR3 has 17 residues. V was clipped by 1 base and J by 4 bases, with 16 bases between them. Germline V gene sequence: CDR1 SGHVS, CDR2 FQNEAQ. The CDR3 DNA reads as TGTGCCAGCAGCTTAGATACCGACAGGAAACTCACCGGGGAGCTGTTTTTT. It specifies CASSLDTDRKLTGELFF. The full variable domain, with the rest looked up from reference TRBV7-8 and TRBJ2-2, is GAGVSQSPRYKVAKRGQDVALRCDPISGHVSLFWYQQALGQGPEFLTYFQNEAQLDKSGLPSDRFFAERPEGSVSTLKIQRTQQEDSAVYLCASSLDTDRKLTGELFFGEGSRLTVL.

The gene calls are TRBV18 and TRBJ1-2, with 10 nucleotides matching TRBD1. The CDR3 spans 15 residues. CDR1 and CDR2 (germline): KGHSH, LQKENI. V lost 3 bases to trimming and J lost 8 bases; unmatched junction nucleotides: 9. The CDR3 sequence: CASSPSRTGGGGYTF. DNA of the CDR3: TGTGCCAGCTCACCGTCAAGGACAGGGGGTGGCGGCTACACCTTC. The variable domain in full, completed from reference TRBV18 and TRBJ1-2, reads NAGVMQNPRHLVRRRGQEARLRCSPMKGHSHVYWYRQLPEEGLKFMVYLQKENIIDESGMPKERFSAEFPKEGPSILRIQQVVRGDSAAYFCASSPSRTGGGGYTFGSGTRLTVV.

This clone has more than one count but fewer than ten. The chain uses TRBV6-5 and TRBJ1-5; possibly TRBD1 for D (6 bases). The CDR3 is made up of 15 amino acids. Germline V gene sequence: CDR1 MNHEY, CDR2 SVGAGI. Trimming stripped 6 bases from V and 0 bases from J, with 12 bases between. CDR3 protein: CASSPQGFSNQPQHF. CDR3 coding DNA: TGTGCCAGCAGCCCGCAGGGGTTTAGCAATCAGCCCCAGCATTTT.

V is TRBV7-9 and J is TRBJ2-2; 8 bases are a match to TRBD2. Germline V gives CDR1 SEHNR, CDR2 FQNEAQ (reference sequence). The CDR3 spans 17 residues. V was pared by 2 bases and J by 5 bases, with 10 bases of the junction left unmatched. CDR3 coding DNA: TGTGCCAGCAGCTTACCCCCTAGCGGGTCCATTACCGGGGAGCTGTTTTTT. Residues: CASSLPPSGSITGELFF.

J is TRBJ1-1 and V is TRBV5-1; TRBD1 matches 10 bases. Trimming took 4 bases from V and 6 from J; bases not matched to a gene: 9. CDR1 is SGHRS and CDR2 is YFSETQ in the germline V gene. The CDR3 consists of 15 residues. CDR3 sequence (DNA): TGCGCCAGCAGCCCTGGACAGGGGGGGCTGGCTGAAGCTTTCTTT. Residues: CASSPGQGGLAEAFF. Filled out from reference TRBV5-1 and TRBJ1-1, the complete variable domain reads KAGVTQTPRYLIKTRGQQVTLSCSPISGHRSVSWYQQTPGQGLQFLFEYFSETQRNKGNFPGRFSGRQFSNSRSEMNVSTLELGDSALYLCASSPGQGGLAEAFFGQGTRLTVV.

The chain has TRBV7-8 and TRBJ1-5, with 8 nucleotides matching TRBD1. CDR1 is SGHVS, CDR2 FQNEAQ, per germline. The V segment lost 5 bases and the J segment 3 bases; nucleotides outside the gene matches: 12. This CDR3 is built from 17 residues. The CDR3 nucleotides are TGTGCCAGCAGCCAAGGGACGACAGGGGTGGTCAATCAGCCCCAGCATTTT. It is translated as CASSQGTTGVVNQPQHF.

The chain employs TRBV6-5 and TRBJ1-5, with 10 bases fitting TRBD1. The CDR3 sequence is 15 residues long. V lost 5 bases and J lost 6; bases outside the gene matches: 7. CDR1 MNHEY and CDR2 SVGAGI come from the germline V gene. CDR3 sequence (DNA): TGTGCCAGCAGTCGGGACAGGGGCGGAGGTCAGCCCCAGCATTTT. It specifies CASSRDRGGGQPQHF.

V is TRBV4-1 and J is TRBJ1-1; TRBD1 is a possible D gene (6 bases). With 0 bases removed from V and 4 bases from J, the gap between germline ends came to 15 bases. The CDR3 is made up of 16 amino acids. Germline lookup yields CDR1 MGHRA and CDR2 YSYEKL. The DNA for the CDR3 is TGCGCCAGCAGCCAAGAAGCAGGGGCGGGGGGCACTGAAGCTTTCTTT. Its protein product is CASSQEAGAGGTEAFF.